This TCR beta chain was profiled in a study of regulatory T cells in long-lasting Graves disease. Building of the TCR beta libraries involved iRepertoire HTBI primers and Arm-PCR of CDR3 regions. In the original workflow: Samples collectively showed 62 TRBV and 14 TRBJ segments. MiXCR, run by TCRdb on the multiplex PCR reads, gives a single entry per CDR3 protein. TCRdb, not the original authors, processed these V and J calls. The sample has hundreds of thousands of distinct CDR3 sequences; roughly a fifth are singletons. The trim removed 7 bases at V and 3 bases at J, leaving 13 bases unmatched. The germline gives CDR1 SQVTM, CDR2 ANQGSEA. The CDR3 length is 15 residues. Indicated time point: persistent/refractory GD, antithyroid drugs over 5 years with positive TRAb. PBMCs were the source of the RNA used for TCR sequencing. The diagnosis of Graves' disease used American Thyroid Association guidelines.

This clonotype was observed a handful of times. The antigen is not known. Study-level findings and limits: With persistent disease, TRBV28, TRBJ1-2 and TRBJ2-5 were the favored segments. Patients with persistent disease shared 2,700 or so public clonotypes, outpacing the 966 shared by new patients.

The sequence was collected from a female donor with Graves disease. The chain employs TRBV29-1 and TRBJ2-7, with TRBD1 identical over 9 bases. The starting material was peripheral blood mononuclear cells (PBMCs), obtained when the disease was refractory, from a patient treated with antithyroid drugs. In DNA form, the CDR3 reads TGCAGCGCTGTTCCGCGCGGACAGGGGATCTACGAGCAGTACTTC. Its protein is CSAVPRGQGIYEQYF.